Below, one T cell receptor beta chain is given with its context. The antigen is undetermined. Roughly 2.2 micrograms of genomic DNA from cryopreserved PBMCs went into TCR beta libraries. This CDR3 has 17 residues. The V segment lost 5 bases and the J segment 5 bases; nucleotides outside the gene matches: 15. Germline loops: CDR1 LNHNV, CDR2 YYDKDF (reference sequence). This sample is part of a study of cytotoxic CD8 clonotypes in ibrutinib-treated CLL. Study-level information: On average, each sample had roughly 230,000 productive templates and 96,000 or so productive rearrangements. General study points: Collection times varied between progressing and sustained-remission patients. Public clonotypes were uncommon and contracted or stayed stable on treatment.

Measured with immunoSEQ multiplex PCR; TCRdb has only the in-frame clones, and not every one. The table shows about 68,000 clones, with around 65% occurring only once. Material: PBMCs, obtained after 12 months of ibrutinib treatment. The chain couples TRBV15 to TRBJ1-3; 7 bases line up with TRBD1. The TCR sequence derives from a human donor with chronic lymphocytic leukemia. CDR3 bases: TGTGCCACCAGCGTCCCACTGAACAGGGGACCTCGAAACACCATATATTTT. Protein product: CATSVPLNRGPRNTIYF.